The sequence of this T cell receptor (beta chain) was determined in a study of T cell repertoires in cytomegalovirus infection. Study overall: From public TCR beta signatures came an indication of both CMV infection and matching HLA type.

This clonotype was seen a few times. Trimming removed 5 bases from V and 1 base from J, with 18 bases in between. The germline gives CDR1 SGHTS, CDR2 YDEGEE. The length of the CDR3 is 16 residues. Each CDR3 protein is one row after TCRdb ran MiXCR on the reads. The top ten clones hold around 2.8% of a sample with about 740,000 distinct CDR3 sequences, less than 40% of them seen once. Source material: PBMCs. The receptor was derived from a human donor in good health (CMV status not recorded). Some clones in this sample may be carry-over from other donors' samples. The chain carries TRBV5-8 and TRBJ1-1; no clear D gene. The CDR3 protein is CASSFDVQRGNTEAFF. The DNA of the CDR3 is TGTGCCAGCAGTTTTGACGTTCAAAGAGGGAACACTGAAGCTTTCTTT.